Listed below are T cell receptor beta chains from one sample, sequenced in a study of identical twins. TCRdb processed the 5' RACE reads anew with MiXCR; each CDR3 protein has one entry. This table has approximately 470,000 distinct CDR3 sequences, 12% to 15% appearing once. The same specimen was also included in a second study, on yellow fever vaccine responses in identical twins.

Sequences were obtained from CD4+ T cells sorted from blood. These receptors were taken from a woman between 18 and 29 years old in good health. Each CDR3 is given without its conserved first and last residue. Each record gives: clone size, V gene, CDR3 length, CDR3 protein. Clone size is given for some rows only: seen once, a few or many times, or a class if the clone is expanded.

>-|TRBV12-3/TRBV12-4|13
ASSFVAGLTDTQY
>-|TRBV3-1|13
ASSRFAGDVNEQY
>few|TRBV7-2|13
ASEWGGSSSYEQY
>-|TRBV9|14
ASSRGAGTNTDTQY
>-|TRBV13|14
ASSLGGWGLNNEQF
>few|TRBV12-3/TRBV12-4|13
ASSLDRRITDTQY
>few|TRBV12-3/TRBV12-4|13
ASSDIAGGKETQY
>-|TRBV12-3/TRBV12-4|11
ASSPRPQEAQY
>few|TRBV28|12
ASSSGGVIDTQY
>-|TRBV6-2/TRBV6-3|12
ASSYSGPRYEQY
>-|TRBV2|12
ASSETTHGEGYT
>few|TRBV20-1|13
SARLAGGATGELF